The 3 T cell receptor beta chains given below trace back to one sample, sequenced in a study of shared clonotypes between healthy human individuals. Terminally differentiated effector memory CD45RA+ cells were excluded from the naive CD8 cells, which were CD45RO-negative and positively selected for CCR7. The data were produced by immunoSEQ multiplex PCR, yet TCRdb's version contains in-frame clones alone and is incomplete. The sample yields around 550,000 clones, approximately 95% seen once. The sequenced material came from naive CD8+ T cells sorted from blood. These TCRs come from a woman aged 25 to 45 in good health.

This chain connects TRBV19 to TRBJ2-7; 8 nucleotides line up with TRBD2. CDR1 is LNHDA and CDR2 is SQIVND in the germline V gene (reference sequence). The CDR3 runs to 16 residues. Trimming cost V 4 bases and J 4 bases; bases outside gene matches: 12. The CDR3 protein is CASSTYLLADYYEQYF. The CDR3 region has the DNA TGTGCCAGTAGTACCTACCTACTAGCGGACTATTACGAGCAGTACTTC.

This rearrangement joins TRBV25-1 to TRBJ2-7; 9 positions match TRBD2. V lost 4 bases and J lost 2; bases outside the gene matches: 3. The germline V gene encodes CDR1 MGHDK and CDR2 SYGVNS. The CDR3 sequence is 14 residues long. Here the CDR3 DNA reads TGTGCCAGCAGTGGGGCTAGCGGGACCTACGAGCAGTACTTC. Amino acid sequence: CASSGASGTYEQYF.

This sequence joins TRBV28 and TRBJ2-7; 10 nucleotides align to TRBD2. V lost 5 bases, J lost 3 bases, and 10 bases stayed unmatched. The CDR3 runs to 16 residues. Germline V CDR1 and CDR2: MDHEN, SYDVKM. The CDR3 DNA is TGTGCCAGCAGTACGGGCGGACTAGCGGTATACTACGAGCAGTACTTC. It is translated as CASSTGGLAVYYEQYF.